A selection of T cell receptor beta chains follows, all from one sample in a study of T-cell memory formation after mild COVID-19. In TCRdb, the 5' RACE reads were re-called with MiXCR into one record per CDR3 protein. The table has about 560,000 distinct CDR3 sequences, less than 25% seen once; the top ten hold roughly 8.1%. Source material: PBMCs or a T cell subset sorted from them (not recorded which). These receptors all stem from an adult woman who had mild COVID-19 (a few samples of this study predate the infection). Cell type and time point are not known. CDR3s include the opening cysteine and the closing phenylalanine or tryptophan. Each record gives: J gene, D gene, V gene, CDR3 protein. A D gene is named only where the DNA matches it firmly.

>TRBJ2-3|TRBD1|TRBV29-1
CSVDRGSGDTQYF
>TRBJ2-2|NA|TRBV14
CASSQVAGLTGELFF
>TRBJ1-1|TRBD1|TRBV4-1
CASSQDPTGNRGQTEAFF
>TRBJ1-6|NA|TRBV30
CAWGSGPNSPLHF
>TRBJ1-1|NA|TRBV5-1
CASSWDAPMNTEAFF
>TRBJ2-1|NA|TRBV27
CASSSIATGVEEQFF
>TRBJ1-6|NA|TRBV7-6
CASSLASDNSPLHF
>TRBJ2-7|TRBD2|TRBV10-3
CAISEVGGRALSYEQYF
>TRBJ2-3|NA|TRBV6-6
CASRSEGHTDTQYF
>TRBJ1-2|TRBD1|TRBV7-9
CASSPGQEPFYGYTF
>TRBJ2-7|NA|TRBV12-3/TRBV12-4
CASSFAGHPSSYEQYF
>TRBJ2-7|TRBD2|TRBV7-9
CASTEGRGGQYF